This TCR beta chain was recovered during a study of blood T cell repertoires in COVID-19 (TCRdb year 2020). As for the study more broadly: The collaborator samples originated in the United States, Italy and Spain and spanned the acute and convalescent phases of COVID-19. Sample metadata almost always included a de-identified subject ID, COVID-19 status, age in years and sex. Subjects who had been exposed to COVID-19, were actively infected with it, or had recovered from it provided the deeply sampled blood TCRbeta repertoires that made up the dataset. The repertoires were released in a freely available public database meant as a resource for research on the immune response to SARS-CoV-2. The prospective study material was composed of cDNA or gDNA derived from T cells, B-cell-depleted T cells, or PBMCs. Where available, HLA class I and class II types were obtained from metadata supplied by the sample provider rather than from assay-based typing. Samples were obtained from the ongoing ImmuneRACE study (first 160 participants) and from 950 to 1,500 subjects provided by 6 global collaborators.

Whole blood was collected in K2EDTA tubes by collaborating institutions according to the institutions' own protocols. For TCRbeta analysis, collaborators shipped samples in one of three forms: frozen whole blood, isolated PBMCs, or DNA extracted from either of those sample types. This clone was seen a handful of times. The antigen it binds to is not known. No clone much larger than this one lies a single base away; base qualities are absent. The immunoSEQ Assay, a bias-controlled multiplex PCR, was used to amplify TCRbeta CDR3 regions from genomic DNA. As for the original processing: Within the assay, amplification of reference gene primers was used to estimate how many nucleated cells each sample contained. To quantify the absolute abundance of each unique TCRbeta CDR3 rearrangement, sequence reads were collapsed and filtered. Productive Simpson clonality was computed per sample as the square root of Simpson's diversity index over productive rearrangements. TCRdb retrieved this table from immuneACCESS and kept in-frame rearrangements only. Not all clones are present; in checked studies, unresolved V genes account for under half, and no reason is known for the remainder. That table is the source of V, J and clone size, and D and trimming were worked out from the DNA. For this sample the table gives 140,000 to 150,000 clones, of which over 75% were detected only once. Roughly 3.2% of the sample is held by the ten biggest clonotypes.

Points the paper makes about the study in general: The amount of clinical and demographic metadata varied by source and participant and was provided uncurated.

Sample: peripheral blood. This receptor was taken from a woman between 55 and 75 years old with active COVID-19.

The CDR3 sequence is CSVWRSSYNEQFF. The nucleotide sequence reads as follows: TGCAGCGTTTGGCGGAGCTCCTACAATGAGCAGTTCTTC. The chain is made from TRBV29-1 and TRBJ2-1; no D gene is confidently identified. From a lookup of the germline V gene, CDR1 and CDR2 are SQVTM and ANQGSEA. The CDR3 covers 13 residues, taking in both the cysteine and the phenylalanine. CDR3 DNA only is kept here, 39 bases in frame from base 1. V and J lose 5 bases and 0 bases, and a span of 8 bases separates them.